This is a list of T cell receptor beta chains from one sample in a study of human T cells and chemical hapten exposure. From the RACE reads, TCRdb called clonotypes with MiXCR, one entry per CDR3 protein. Of tens of thousands of distinct CDR3 sequences in the sample, about a tenth were seen once. The source material was whole blood, sampled in connection with sensitization to the hapten diphenylcyclopropenone (DPC). The receptor source for this set is a woman aged 50 to 65 with alopecia areata. Some clones in this sample may be carry-over from other donors' samples. Each CDR3 is given without its conserved first and last residue. The D gene is left open where the match is weak. Clone size is shown for a subset of rows, as once, few, many or a class of expanded clone.

clone_size: -
v_call: TRBV11-2
d_call: -
cdr3_aa: ASSLRSLSRLF

clone_size: -
v_call: TRBV7-9
d_call: TRBD2
cdr3_aa: ASSPQTSGYEQY

clone_size: -
v_call: TRBV7-6
d_call: TRBD1
cdr3_aa: ASSPSGQGWGGYT

clone_size: -
v_call: TRBV20-1
d_call: TRBD1
cdr3_aa: SARERGRETEAF

clone_size: few
v_call: TRBV7-3
d_call: -
cdr3_aa: ASRLSPEFPPDTQY

clone_size: many
v_call: TRBV20-1
d_call: -
cdr3_aa: SARDPVSAGNTIY

clone_size: few
v_call: TRBV2
d_call: TRBD1
cdr3_aa: ASSRTGVNTEAF

clone_size: many
v_call: TRBV7-2
d_call: -
cdr3_aa: ASSLAERLREQY

clone_size: -
v_call: TRBV3-1
d_call: TRBD2
cdr3_aa: ASSQETSGRSEQY

clone_size: once
v_call: TRBV18
d_call: -
cdr3_aa: ASLPGPSYEQY

clone_size: -
v_call: TRBV9
d_call: TRBD2
cdr3_aa: ASSGASGYEQY

clone_size: -
v_call: TRBV7-6
d_call: -
cdr3_aa: ASSPGTVHTGELF

clone_size: -
v_call: TRBV29-1
d_call: TRBD2
cdr3_aa: SVAGLAGVLAYEQY

clone_size: -
v_call: TRBV9
d_call: -
cdr3_aa: ASSVALTREQY

clone_size: many
v_call: TRBV20-1
d_call: -
cdr3_aa: SAYRGGGTYNEQF

clone_size: many
v_call: TRBV7-9
d_call: -
cdr3_aa: ASSVRPPEAF

clone_size: -
v_call: TRBV2
d_call: TRBD1
cdr3_aa: ASSEWGQGKAF

clone_size: many
v_call: TRBV29-1
d_call: -
cdr3_aa: SVTGHTEAF

clone_size: many
v_call: TRBV7-9
d_call: -
cdr3_aa: ASSALDTDGSYEQY

clone_size: -
v_call: TRBV20-1
d_call: -
cdr3_aa: SAIVGPTGGQETQY

clone_size: few
v_call: TRBV28
d_call: -
cdr3_aa: ASSHIQGPPYQETQY

clone_size: many
v_call: TRBV30
d_call: -
cdr3_aa: AWGRGKNSGANVLT

clone_size: -
v_call: TRBV11-2
d_call: -
cdr3_aa: ASSFRAQQGIAKNIQY

clone_size: few
v_call: TRBV12-2
d_call: -
cdr3_aa: ASRCHRPGHPSVHNEQF

clone_size: many
v_call: TRBV12-3/TRBV12-4
d_call: TRBD2
cdr3_aa: ASSLLPGLAGDTQY

clone_size: once
v_call: TRBV7-8
d_call: TRBD1
cdr3_aa: ASSLDGDRGNIQY

clone_size: -
v_call: TRBV7-3
d_call: -
cdr3_aa: ASSLMATIAQDTQY

clone_size: few
v_call: TRBV6-2/TRBV6-3
d_call: -
cdr3_aa: ASSPQGPEQF

clone_size: -
v_call: TRBV12-3/TRBV12-4
d_call: TRBD1
cdr3_aa: ASAKGVDRATDTQY

clone_size: -
v_call: TRBV29-1
d_call: TRBD1
cdr3_aa: SVAGGYEQY

clone_size: few
v_call: TRBV6-5
d_call: TRBD1
cdr3_aa: ASRRQGPNYGYT

clone_size: -
v_call: TRBV28
d_call: TRBD2
cdr3_aa: ASSAAGLFTDTQY

clone_size: few
v_call: TRBV11-1
d_call: -
cdr3_aa: ASSPDSSYNEQF

clone_size: few
v_call: TRBV2
d_call: -
cdr3_aa: ASRFGAESYEQY

clone_size: -
v_call: TRBV6-6
d_call: -
cdr3_aa: ATSRQLQETQY

clone_size: few
v_call: TRBV20-1
d_call: -
cdr3_aa: SARTIGQRTNEKLF

clone_size: -
v_call: TRBV11-2
d_call: -
cdr3_aa: ASSLRGEFANEQF

clone_size: few
v_call: TRBV11-2
d_call: TRBD1
cdr3_aa: ASSRQGAVNEKLF

clone_size: few
v_call: TRBV7-9
d_call: TRBD1
cdr3_aa: ASSPGTGFNTEAF

clone_size: -
v_call: TRBV18
d_call: TRBD1
cdr3_aa: ASSVNRDRTYNEQF

clone_size: -
v_call: TRBV11-3
d_call: -
cdr3_aa: ASSRDGRNEQF

clone_size: many
v_call: TRBV20-1
d_call: -
cdr3_aa: SATSPGPNQPQH

clone_size: many
v_call: TRBV12-3/TRBV12-4
d_call: -
cdr3_aa: ASSFGGAQETQY

clone_size: -
v_call: TRBV5-1
d_call: TRBD1
cdr3_aa: ASSTRQGSHEQY

clone_size: many
v_call: TRBV18
d_call: TRBD2
cdr3_aa: ASSPGLATFYEQY

clone_size: few
v_call: TRBV6-2/TRBV6-3
d_call: TRBD1
cdr3_aa: ASSYSMVGTGKETQY

clone_size: many
v_call: TRBV28
d_call: -
cdr3_aa: ASGGGSGNYGYT

clone_size: -
v_call: TRBV5-1
d_call: -
cdr3_aa: ASSLAQGRGETQY

clone_size: -
v_call: TRBV9
d_call: TRBD2
cdr3_aa: ASSVGGGRAPGELF

clone_size: -
v_call: TRBV7-3
d_call: -
cdr3_aa: ASSPQGPGRTDTQY

clone_size: few
v_call: TRBV3-1
d_call: -
cdr3_aa: ASSQDPRQPQH

clone_size: few
v_call: TRBV29-1
d_call: -
cdr3_aa: SASNTGELF

clone_size: -
v_call: TRBV6-2/TRBV6-3
d_call: -
cdr3_aa: ASRDTALSFTYEQY

clone_size: -
v_call: TRBV6-2/TRBV6-3
d_call: TRBD2
cdr3_aa: ASSPLREGRDTQY